The source of this T cell receptor (beta chain) is a study of T cell responses to AZD1222 COVID-19 vaccine. Trimming at V came to 4 bases and at J to 3 bases, leaving 6 bases not matched to a gene. The CDR3 spans 16 residues. From germline, CDR1 is SGHRS and CDR2 YFSETQ. Produced via immunoSEQ multiplex PCR; TCRdb's table is partial and in-frame only. The sample lists roughly 120,000 clones, 88% occurring once. This receptor was identified in an adult in good health. V and J are TRBV5-1 and TRBJ2-7, with 14 nucleotides matching TRBD2. Sequencing was performed on peripheral blood, taken on day 0 of AZD1222 vaccination. CDR3 region: CASSPTGTSGGYEQYF. For the CDR3, the DNA is TGCGCCAGCAGCCCAACCGGGACTAGCGGGGGCTACGAGCAGTACTTC.